These 28 T cell receptor beta chains originate from one sample sequenced in a study of blood T cell repertoires in COVID-19. Some clones are missing from TCRdb's copy, which holds only in-frame ones; the method was immunoSEQ multiplex PCR. The repertoire holds roughly 190,000 clones, with roughly 77% as singletons. Input material: PBMCs or T cells enriched from blood (not recorded which). The receptors derive from a woman aged 45-65 years with acute COVID-19.

V gene TRBV24-1 combines with J gene TRBJ2-5; TRBD1 might be the D (5 bases). The CDR3 is 14 residues long. The V end was cut by 3 bases, the J end by 3 bases, with 10 bases between. Germline values: CDR1 KGHDR, CDR2 SFDVKD. CDR3 amino acids: CATSDVTEEETQYF. CDR3 bases: TGTGCCACCAGTGATGTGACAGAGGAAGAGACCCAGTACTTC.

V gene TRBV5-6 combines with J gene TRBJ2-1; TRBD2 aligns across 10 bases. Per the germline V gene, CDR1 is SGHDT and CDR2 is YYEEEE. J gave up 4 bases and V 4 bases, and 8 bases lay outside the gene matches. The CDR3 sequence is 16 residues long. The CDR3 sequence is CASSNLGLAIYNEQFF. In DNA, the CDR3 is TGTGCCAGCAGCAACCTGGGACTAGCGATTTACAATGAGCAGTTCTTC.

The chain is built from TRBV29-1 and TRBJ2-1; possibly TRBD1 for D (6 bases). V was trimmed by 2 bases and J by 5 bases, leaving 19 bases between them. CDR1 and CDR2 (germline): SQVTM, ANQGSEA. This CDR3 comprises 16 residues. CDR3 DNA sequence: TGCAGCGTTGAACCCCGACAGGCCATTATAGACAATGAGCAGTTCTTC. This translates into CSVEPRQAIIDNEQFF.

This chain joins TRBV5-1 and TRBJ1-2; D unresolved. Between the trimmed V and J ends, which lost 3 bases and 0 bases, there was a span of 9 bases. CDR3 size: 14 residues. The V gene's germline CDR1 is SGHRS and CDR2 YFSETQ. CDR3 sequence: CASSSGRANYGYTF. As DNA, the CDR3 is TGCGCCAGCAGCTCCGGGAGAGCTAACTATGGCTACACCTTC.

The chain has TRBV7-9 and TRBJ2-1, with 7 nucleotides matching TRBD2. After removal of 5 bases from V and 6 bases from J, the junction contained 4 bases not matched to a gene. CDR3 length equals 13 residues. Per the germline V gene, CDR1 is SEHNR and CDR2 is FQNEAQ (reference sequence). In DNA form, the CDR3 reads TGTGCCAGCAGCCCCTGGACTAGCAATGAGCAGTTCTTC. It codes for CASSPWTSNEQFF. Variable domain in full (rest from reference TRBV7-9 and TRBJ2-1): DTGVSQNPRHKITKRGQNVTFRCDPISEHNRLYWYRQTLGQGPEFLTYFQNEAQLEKSRLLSDRFSAERPKGSFSTLEIQRTEQGDSAMYLCASSPWTSNEQFFGPGTRLTVL.

This chain links TRBV6-5 with TRBJ1-3; 9 bases agree with TRBD1. The CDR3 totals 14 residues. Germline CDR1 reads MNHEY; CDR2 reads SVGAGI. V lost 6 bases to trimming and J lost 2 bases; unmatched junction nucleotides: 2. CDR3 DNA sequence: TGTGCCAGCAGGGGGACAGGGACTGGAAACACCATATATTTT. Its protein product is CASRGTGTGNTIYF.

V and J are TRBV6-5 and TRBJ1-3, with D uncertain. The CDR3 runs to 13 residues. In germline, CDR1 is MNHEY, CDR2 SVGAGI. V lost 6 bases, J lost 0 bases, and 6 bases lay in between. The CDR3 region has the DNA TGTGCCAGCAGCGGGTCCTCTGGAAACACCATATATTTT. Encoded protein: CASSGSSGNTIYF.

This clone came up once. The V gene is TRBV7-8, the J gene TRBJ1-6; 9 bases are a match to TRBD1. J lost 10 bases, V lost 2 bases, and 9 bases had no gene match. The CDR3 loop spans 16 amino acids. Germline CDR1 SGHVS, CDR2 FQNEAQ. The CDR3 spells CASSLSDRGSGSPLHF. CDR3 bases: TGTGCCAGCAGCTTATCGGACAGGGGTTCTGGATCACCCCTCCACTTT.

A few counts support this clone. This chain links TRBV9 with TRBJ1-2, with D possibly TRBD1 on 6 matching bases. Trimming removed 0 bases from V and 8 bases from J, with 8 bases in between. Germline CDR1 reads SGDLS; CDR2 reads YYNGEE. The CDR3 contains 12 residues. CDR3 loop: CASSVDTGGYTF. DNA of the CDR3: TGTGCCAGCAGCGTAGACACAGGGGGCTACACCTTC.

The chain carries TRBV24-1 and TRBJ1-2; D not resolved. Germline V gene lookup returns CDR1 KGHDR and CDR2 SFDVKD. Trimming took off 2 bases at V and 1 base at J, with 4 bases between the two ends. This CDR3 is 13 amino acids long. The CDR3 nucleotides are TGTGCCACCAGTGATTCCGGTAACTATGGCTACACCTTC. Its protein is CATSDSGNYGYTF.

The rearrangement joins TRBV4-2 to TRBJ2-1; 9 bases match TRBD1. From germline, CDR1 is LGHNA and CDR2 YNFKEQ. Losses at the gene ends were 2 bases for V and 3 bases for J; bases not matched to a gene: 20. The CDR3 runs 21 residues. This chain's CDR3 is CASSQFLITGGASSFYNEQFF. The CDR3 bases are TGTGCCAGCAGCCAATTCCTCATTACAGGGGGCGCTTCTTCCTTCTACAATGAGCAGTTCTTC.

V gene TRBV7-9 combines with J gene TRBJ1-3, with TRBD1 matching 7 bases. This CDR3 spans 18 amino acids. J lost 0 bases, V lost 4 bases, and 12 bases had no gene match. The V gene's germline CDR1 is SEHNR and CDR2 FQNEAQ (reference sequence). CDR3 coding DNA: TGTGCCAGCAGCTCAGCCTATACAGGGGCCCGCTCTGGAAACACCATATATTTT. Protein product: CASSSAYTGARSGNTIYF.

The rearrangement uses TRBV27 and TRBJ1-2; D ambiguous. V lost 3 bases and J lost 9, with 11 bases in between. The CDR3 spans 12 residues. Germline values: CDR1 MNHEY, CDR2 SMNVEV (reference sequence). CDR3 in amino acids: CASSFHGESYTF. CDR3 DNA sequence: TGTGCCAGCAGTTTTCATGGGGAGAGCTACACCTTC.

This sequence joins TRBV11-1 and TRBJ2-7; perhaps TRBD2 as D (5 bases). Germline assignment: CDR1 SGHAT and CDR2 FQDESV (reference sequence). This CDR3 has 13 residues. V gave up 3 bases and J gave up 4 bases, with 10 bases separating them. CDR3 sequence reads: CASSFSTSYEQYV. The CDR3 DNA is TGTGCCAGCAGCTTCTCAACTAGTTACGAGCAGTACGTC.

This chain links TRBV7-9 with TRBJ1-5; 11 nucleotides match TRBD1. J was trimmed by 6 bases and V by 1 base; bases with no gene match: 8. Per germline, CDR1 SEHNR and CDR2 FQNEAQ (reference sequence). The CDR3 covers 17 residues. The CDR3 sequence: CASSLETGTGGTQPQHF. The CDR3 nucleotides are TGTGCCAGCAGCTTAGAGACCGGGACAGGGGGGACTCAGCCCCAGCATTTT.

The V and J genes are TRBV19 and TRBJ2-1, with D perhaps matching TRBD1 (6 bases). Trimming took off 3 bases at V and 8 bases at J, with 17 bases between the two ends. The V gene's germline CDR1 is LNHDA and CDR2 SQIVND (reference sequence). There are 15 residues in the CDR3. CDR3 bases: TGTGCCAGTAGTATTGCAGGGGAGACCTTCCATGAGCAGTTCTTC. It codes for CASSIAGETFHEQFF.

J is TRBJ2-3 and V is TRBV11-2; 9 bases line up with TRBD2. The CDR3 consists of 17 residues. With 5 bases clipped from V and 7 bases from J, the junction kept 16 bases outside the gene matches. Germline lookup yields CDR1 SGHAT and CDR2 FQNNGV. The CDR3 loop reads CASSHASRGGAVNTQYF. The CDR3 region has the DNA TGTGCCAGCAGCCACGCGTCGCGCGGGGGGGCGGTAAATACGCAGTATTTT.

The rearrangement links TRBV24-1 to TRBJ2-3; possibly TRBD2 for D (6 bases). CDR1 is KGHDR, CDR2 SFDVKD, per germline. The CDR3 is 16 residues long. The germline V and J ends were trimmed by 2 bases and 4 bases, with 15 bases remaining between them. CDR3 protein: CATSDWGGVGADTQYF. The CDR3 bases are TGTGCCACCAGTGATTGGGGAGGCGTCGGCGCAGATACGCAGTATTTT.

This clone appeared once. This CDR3 is CASSPIPSGTDNEQFF. CDR3 sequence (DNA): TGTGCCAGCAGCCCCATTCCAAGCGGGACTGACAATGAGCAGTTCTTC. The chain employs TRBV3-1 (or the pseudogene TRBV3-2) and TRBJ2-1, with 7 positions matching TRBD2. The CDR3 is 16 residues long. With V trimmed by 4 bases and J by 5 bases, 11 bases remained unmatched. The germline CDR1 and CDR2 sequences are LGHDT and YNNKEL (reference sequence).

The V and J genes are TRBV6-6 and TRBJ2-5, with TRBD2 as a possible D gene (5 bases). The CDR3 sequence is 16 residues long. V was cut by 7 bases and J by 5 bases, with 23 bases left in between. Germline-derived CDR1 and CDR2 are MNHNY and SVGAGI (reference sequence). The CDR3 spells CASISSPPAGGETQYF. The CDR3 DNA reads as TGTGCCAGCATCAGTTCTCCCCCGGCGGGCGGGGAGACCCAGTACTTC.

This chain uses TRBV29-1 with TRBJ1-1; TRBD1 aligns across 11 bases. The ends lost 7 bases at V and 5 bases at J; junction bases unmatched: 6. This CDR3 is built from 13 residues. In germline, CDR1 is SQVTM, CDR2 ANQGSEA. CDR3 sequence: CSGGGTGGTEAFF. DNA of the CDR3: TGCAGCGGCGGCGGGACAGGGGGTACTGAAGCTTTCTTT.

The table lists this clone with a count of one. The chain employs TRBV6-2 or TRBV6-3 and TRBJ2-7; TRBD1 is a possible D gene (5 bases). Germline assignment: CDR1 MNHEY and CDR2 SVGEGT. The V and J ends lost 4 bases and 3 bases respectively, with 10 bases between them. There are 13 residues in the CDR3. CDR3 sequence reads: CASSSSRGYEQYV. For the CDR3, the DNA is TGTGCCAGCAGTTCAAGTAGGGGCTACGAGCAGTACGTC.

The chain combines TRBV9 with TRBJ1-5, with 12 positions matching TRBD1. Trimming removed 4 bases from V and 2 bases from J; junction bases left unmatched: 10. Germline CDR1 SGDLS, CDR2 YYNGEE. The CDR3 has 18 amino acids. CDR3: CASSRTGTGGVGNQPQHF. The CDR3 coding sequence is TGTGCCAGCAGCCGCACCGGGACAGGGGGCGTTGGCAATCAGCCCCAGCATTTT.

The rearrangement links TRBV10-3 to TRBJ1-2; TRBD1 matches at 9 bases. Losses at the gene ends were 6 bases for V and 2 bases for J; bases not matched to a gene: 7. Germline V gene data show CDR1 as ENHRY and CDR2 as SYGVKD. The CDR3 runs 15 residues. The CDR3 DNA sequence: TGTGCCATCAGGGGACAGGGAGATTCGAACTATGGCTACACCTTC. Translated, it gives CAIRGQGDSNYGYTF.

The CDR3 DNA reads as TGTGCCAGCAGCTCAAGACAGCGGGGGAACACCGGGGAGCTGTTTTTT. Encoded protein: CASSSRQRGNTGELFF. V usage is TRBV7-6 and J usage is TRBJ2-2, with 7 bases matching TRBD2. V lost 4 bases, J lost 1 base, and 6 bases stayed unmatched. CDR3 length: 16 residues. CDR1 and CDR2 from the germline V gene are SGHVS and FNYEAQ.

This chain connects TRBV7-8 to TRBJ2-1, with 9 bases fitting TRBD2. The CDR3 spans 16 residues. Germline loops: CDR1 SGHVS, CDR2 FQNEAQ. After removal of 6 bases from V and 9 bases from J, the junction contained 15 bases not matched to a gene. The chain's CDR3 is CASSKGQGLALPEQFF. Written as DNA, the CDR3 is TGTGCCAGCAGTAAAGGTCAGGGACTAGCTCTCCCTGAGCAGTTCTTC.

The rearrangement joins TRBV5-5 to TRBJ2-7, with D tentatively TRBD1 (6 bases). V was cut by 1 base and J by 4 bases, with 15 bases left in between. This CDR3 contains 15 residues. Germline assignment: CDR1 SGHKS and CDR2 YYEKEE (reference sequence). The CDR3 reads CASSLLAQGPYEQYV. The DNA for the CDR3 is TGTGCCAGCAGCTTGTTAGCACAGGGCCCGTACGAGCAGTACGTC.

The rearrangement uses TRBV5-1 and TRBJ2-7; D remains ambiguous. Trimming stripped 4 bases from V and 4 bases from J, with 15 bases between. Germline assignment: CDR1 SGHRS and CDR2 YFSETQ. The CDR3 contains 14 residues. This chain's CDR3 is CASSLGGPPYEQYV. CDR3 sequence (DNA): TGCGCCAGCAGCCTAGGTGGCCCCCCATACGAGCAGTACGTC.